This is a list of T cell receptor beta chains from one sample in a study of blood T cell repertoires in COVID-19. Repertoires were generated with immunoSEQ multiplex PCR, while TCRdb's copy carries only in-frame clones and drops some. The sample consists of 200,000 to 250,000 clones, more than 70% of them appearing once. Material for sequencing was peripheral blood. The receptors originated from a woman older than 75 with COVID-19, enrolled during active disease. Both conserved end residues are part of each CDR3. The order of the fields is D gene, clone size, CDR3 length, J gene, V gene, CDR3 protein, CDR3 DNA. A D gene is named only where the DNA matches it firmly. Not every row has a clone size; where given, it reads once, few, many or a size class.

TRBD1 - 15 TRBJ1-3 TRBV5-8 CASSVGQFSGNTIYF TGTGCCAGCAGCGTGGGACAGTTCTCTGGAAACACCATATATTTT
TRBD1 - 19 TRBJ1-4 TRBV3-1/TRBV3-2 CASSQVLDRIKGTNEKLFF TGTGCCAGCAGCCAAGTTTTGGACAGGATCAAAGGAACTAATGAAAAACTGTTTTTT
TRBD1 few 15 TRBJ1-5 TRBV5-1 CASSPDRAGNQPQHF TGCGCCAGCAGCCCGGACAGGGCAGGCAATCAGCCCCAGCATTTT
TRBD1 - 16 TRBJ1-2 TRBV5-1 CASSNKTGGRDYGYTF TGCGCCAGCAGCAATAAGACAGGGGGTCGTGACTATGGCTACACCTTC
- - 13 TRBJ2-1 TRBV5-4 CAASGAVKDEQFF TGTGCCGCGAGTGGGGCCGTTAAGGATGAGCAGTTCTTC
- - 15 TRBJ2-1 TRBV28 CASSNREGQGSEQFF TGTGCCAGCAGTAATCGGGAGGGACAGGGATCTGAGCAGTTCTTC
- - 19 TRBJ1-1 TRBV7-2 CASRIGVTTGRVFNTEAFF TGTGCCAGCAGGATTGGGGTAACGACAGGCCGAGTTTTTAACACTGAAGCTTTCTTT
- - 15 TRBJ2-3 TRBV5-1 CASSFGGQVADTQYF TGCGCCAGCAGCTTTGGAGGCCAGGTTGCGGATACGCAGTATTTT
- - 15 TRBJ2-7 TRBV7-2 CASSAQGTPSYEQYF TGTGCCAGCAGCGCACAGGGGACTCCCTCCTACGAGCAGTACTTC
TRBD1 - 18 TRBJ2-3 TRBV5-1 CASSLADRGLRGTDTQYF TGCGCCAGCAGCTTGGCTGACAGGGGGCTCAGGGGCACAGATACGCAGTATTTT
- few 15 TRBJ1-3 TRBV11-2 CASSRGISSGNTIYF TGTGCCAGCAGCCGAGGGATATCCTCTGGAAACACCATATATTTT